Listed here are 9 T cell receptor beta chains from one sample, sequenced in a study of cytomegalovirus exposure and HLA in healthy donors. It was with 60 Vbeta and 13 Jbeta primers that the PCR ran. Only in-frame clones appear in the TCRdb table, and some are missing; sequencing was by immunoSEQ multiplex PCR. The sample carries about 43,000 clones, about two thirds recorded once. Sequencing was performed on PBMCs. These receptors all come from a man aged 55 to 70 in good health and CMV-seropositive.

The sample holds a few counts of this clone. The chain recombines TRBV7-2 with TRBJ2-3; no clear D. The CDR3 is 14 residues long. Germline V gene data show CDR1 as SGHTA and CDR2 as FQGNSA. V lost 1 base and J 5 bases, leaving 10 bases between the germline ends. CDR3 amino acids: CASSLGALLDTQYF. DNA of the CDR3: TGTGCCAGCAGCTTAGGCGCCCTTCTAGATACGCAGTATTTT.

This clone was seen more than once but under ten times. J is TRBJ1-2 and V is TRBV7-2, with D possibly being TRBD1 (6 bases). Germline CDR1 SGHTA, CDR2 FQGNSA. The CDR3 consists of 16 residues. Trimming took off 5 bases at V and 6 bases at J, with 22 bases between the two ends. The CDR3 bases are TGTGCCAGCAGCCTGTCGTTTACAGGGATCCTAGATGGCTACACCTTC. Translated, it gives CASSLSFTGILDGYTF.

The V call is TRBV28, the J call TRBJ1-1; D unclear. Trimming left V 8 bases short and J 0 bases short, with 13 bases between. The CDR3 is made up of 14 amino acids. CDR1 and CDR2 (germline): MDHEN, SYDVKM. The CDR3 coding sequence is TGTGCCAGCCGAGAACAGAAATTGAACACTGAAGCTTTCTTT. Residues: CASREQKLNTEAFF.

The rearrangement uses TRBV6-5 and TRBJ1-2; 10 bases line up with TRBD1. This CDR3 spans 14 amino acids. Germline V gene data show CDR1 as MNHEY and CDR2 as SVGAGI. With 5 bases clipped from V and 2 bases from J, the junction kept 2 bases outside the gene matches. The CDR3 coding sequence is TGTGCCAGCAGTCGGACAGGGGGGAACTATGGCTACACCTTC. Its protein product is CASSRTGGNYGYTF.

V usage is TRBV4-1 and J usage is TRBJ1-1; D ambiguous. The V gene's germline CDR1 is MGHRA and CDR2 YSYEKL. V gave up 1 base and J gave up 0 bases, with 21 bases separating them. The CDR3 sequence is 19 residues long. CDR3 residues: CASSQVLRRVGRMNTEAFF. CDR3 DNA: TGCGCCAGCAGCCAAGTTTTAAGGAGGGTTGGACGAATGAACACTGAAGCTTTCTTT.

The rearrangement joins TRBV20-1 to TRBJ2-3; tentatively, D is TRBD2 (5 bases). CDR1 DFQATT and CDR2 SNEGSKA come from the germline V gene (reference sequence). The CDR3 contains 11 residues. V lost 7 bases and J 2 bases, leaving 7 bases between the germline ends. The CDR3 here is CSGTFTDTQYF. CDR3 in DNA: TGCAGTGGGACTTTCACAGATACGCAGTATTTT.

The chain uses TRBV9 and TRBJ2-7, with 15 bases that match TRBD2. The CDR3 covers 17 residues. Losses at the gene ends were 0 bases for V and 5 bases for J; bases not matched to a gene: 6. CDR1 and CDR2 (germline): SGDLS, YYNGEE. This chain's CDR3 is CASSVDLGTSGRNEQYF. The CDR3 nucleotides are TGTGCCAGCAGCGTAGATCTCGGGACTAGCGGGAGGAACGAGCAGTACTTC.

The J gene is TRBJ2-5, the V gene TRBV27; D possibly corresponds to TRBD1 (5 bases). The length of the CDR3 is 14 residues. Between the trimmed V and J ends, which lost 8 bases and 0 bases, there was a span of 13 bases. CDR1 MNHEY and CDR2 SMNVEV come from the germline V gene (reference sequence). The CDR3 DNA reads as TGTGCCAGCGGGGCAGAAGCGTACCAAGAGACCCAGTACTTC. This translates into CASGAEAYQETQYF.

This sequence joins TRBV28 and TRBJ2-7, with 8 nucleotides matching TRBD2. CDR3 length: 14 amino acids. With V trimmed by 3 bases and J by 6 bases, 7 bases remained unmatched. Germline lookup yields CDR1 MDHEN and CDR2 SYDVKM. The CDR3 is CASSFSGMPSEQYF. Written as DNA, the CDR3 is TGTGCCAGCAGTTTTAGCGGGATGCCCTCCGAGCAGTACTTC.